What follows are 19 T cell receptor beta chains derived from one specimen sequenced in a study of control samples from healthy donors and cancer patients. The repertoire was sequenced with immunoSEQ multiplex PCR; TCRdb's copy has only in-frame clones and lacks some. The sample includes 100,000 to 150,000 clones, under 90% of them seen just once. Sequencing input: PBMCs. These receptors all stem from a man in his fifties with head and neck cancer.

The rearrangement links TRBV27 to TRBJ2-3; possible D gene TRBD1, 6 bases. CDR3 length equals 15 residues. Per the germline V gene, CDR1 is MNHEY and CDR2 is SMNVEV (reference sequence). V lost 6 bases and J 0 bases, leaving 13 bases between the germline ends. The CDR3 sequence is CASRDSASSTDTQYF. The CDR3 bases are TGTGCCAGCAGGGACAGCGCCTCTAGCACAGATACGCAGTATTTT.

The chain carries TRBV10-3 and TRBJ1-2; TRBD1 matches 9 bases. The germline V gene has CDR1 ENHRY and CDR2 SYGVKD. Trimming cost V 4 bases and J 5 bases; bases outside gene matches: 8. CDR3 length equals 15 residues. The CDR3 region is CAISARDRVGYGYTF. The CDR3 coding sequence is TGTGCCATCAGTGCCCGGGACAGGGTGGGGTATGGCTACACCTTC.

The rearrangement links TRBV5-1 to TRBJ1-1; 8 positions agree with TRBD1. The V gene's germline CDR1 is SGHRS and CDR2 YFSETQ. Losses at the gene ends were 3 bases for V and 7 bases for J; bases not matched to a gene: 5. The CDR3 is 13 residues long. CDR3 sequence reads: CASSSRQGNEAFF. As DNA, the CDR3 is TGCGCCAGCAGCTCTAGACAGGGGAATGAAGCTTTCTTT.

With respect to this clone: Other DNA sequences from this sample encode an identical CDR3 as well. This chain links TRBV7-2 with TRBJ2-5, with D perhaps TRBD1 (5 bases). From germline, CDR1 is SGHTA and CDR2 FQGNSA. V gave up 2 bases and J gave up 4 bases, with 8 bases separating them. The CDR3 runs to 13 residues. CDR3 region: CASSLQGRETQYF. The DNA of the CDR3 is TGTGCCAGCAGCTTACAGGGTCGAGAGACCCAGTACTTC.

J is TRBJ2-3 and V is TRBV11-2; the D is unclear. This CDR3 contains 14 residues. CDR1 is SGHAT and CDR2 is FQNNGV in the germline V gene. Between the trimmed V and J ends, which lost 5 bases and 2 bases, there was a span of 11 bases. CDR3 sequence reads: CASSLAPTTDTQYF. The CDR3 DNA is TGTGCCAGCAGCCTTGCACCGACCACAGATACGCAGTATTTT.

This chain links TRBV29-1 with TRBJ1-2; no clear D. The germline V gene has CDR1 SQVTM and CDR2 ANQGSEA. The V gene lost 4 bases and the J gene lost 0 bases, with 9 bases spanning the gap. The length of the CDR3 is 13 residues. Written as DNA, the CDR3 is TGCAGCGTTGCCATGACCACTAACTATGGCTACACCTTC. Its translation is CSVAMTTNYGYTF.

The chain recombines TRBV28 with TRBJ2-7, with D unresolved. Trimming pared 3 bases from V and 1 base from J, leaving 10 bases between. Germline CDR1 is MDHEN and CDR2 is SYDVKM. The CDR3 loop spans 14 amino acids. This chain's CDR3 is CASSFVLRSYEQYF. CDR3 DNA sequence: TGTGCCAGCAGTTTTGTTCTTCGATCCTACGAGCAGTACTTC.

The CDR3 DNA reads as TGTGCCAGTAGCACCCGCGACGGGACAGGGACTCAGCCCCAGCATTTT. Its translation is CASSTRDGTGTQPQHF. V gene TRBV19 combines with J gene TRBJ1-5, with TRBD1 identical over 9 bases. The CDR3 sequence is 16 residues long. The junction had 12 bases not matched to a gene; V was cut back by 6 bases and J by 6 bases. CDR1 is LNHDA and CDR2 is SQIVND in the germline V gene (reference sequence).

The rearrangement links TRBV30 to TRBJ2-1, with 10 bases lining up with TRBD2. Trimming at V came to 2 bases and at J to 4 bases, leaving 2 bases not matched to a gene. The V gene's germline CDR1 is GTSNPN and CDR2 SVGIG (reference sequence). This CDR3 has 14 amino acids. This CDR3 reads CAWSLTSGYNEQFF. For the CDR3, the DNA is TGTGCCTGGAGTCTGACTAGCGGGTACAATGAGCAGTTCTTC.

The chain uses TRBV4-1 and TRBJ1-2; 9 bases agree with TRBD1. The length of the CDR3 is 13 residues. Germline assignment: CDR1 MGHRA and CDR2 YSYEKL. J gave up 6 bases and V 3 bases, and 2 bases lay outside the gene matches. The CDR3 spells CASSHRTGDGYTF. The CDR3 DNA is TGCGCCAGCAGCCATCGGACAGGGGATGGCTACACCTTC.

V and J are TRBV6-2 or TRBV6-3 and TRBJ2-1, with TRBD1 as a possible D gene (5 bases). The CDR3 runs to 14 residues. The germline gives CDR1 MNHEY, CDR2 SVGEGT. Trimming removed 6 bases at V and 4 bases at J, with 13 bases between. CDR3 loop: CASSPPGAYNEQFF. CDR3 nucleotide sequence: TGTGCCAGCAGCCCCCCTGGGGCATACAATGAGCAGTTCTTC.

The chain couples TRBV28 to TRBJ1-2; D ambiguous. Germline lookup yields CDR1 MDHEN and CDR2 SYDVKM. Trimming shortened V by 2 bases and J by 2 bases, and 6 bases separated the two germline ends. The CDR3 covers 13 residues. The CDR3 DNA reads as TGTGCCAGCAGTTTAGGGCAGAACTATGGCTACACCTTC. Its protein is CASSLGQNYGYTF.

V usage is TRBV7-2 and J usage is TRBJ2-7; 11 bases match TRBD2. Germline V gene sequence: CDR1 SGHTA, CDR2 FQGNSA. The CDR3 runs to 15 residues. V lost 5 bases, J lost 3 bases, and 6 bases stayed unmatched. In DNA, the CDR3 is TGTGCCAGCAGCCATAAGACTAGCGGGAACTACGAGCAGTACTTC. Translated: CASSHKTSGNYEQYF. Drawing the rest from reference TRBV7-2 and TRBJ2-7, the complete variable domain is GAGVSQSPSNKVTEKGKDVELRCDPISGHTALYWYRQSLGQGLEFLIYFQGNSAPDKSGLPSDRFSAERTGGSVSTLTIQRTQQEDSAVYLCASSHKTSGNYEQYFGPGTRLTVT.

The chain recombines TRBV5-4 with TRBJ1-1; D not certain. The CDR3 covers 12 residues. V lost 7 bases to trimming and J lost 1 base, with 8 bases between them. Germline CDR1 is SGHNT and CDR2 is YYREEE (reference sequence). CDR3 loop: CASAHANTEAFF. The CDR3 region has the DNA TGTGCCAGCGCACACGCGAACACTGAAGCTTTCTTT.

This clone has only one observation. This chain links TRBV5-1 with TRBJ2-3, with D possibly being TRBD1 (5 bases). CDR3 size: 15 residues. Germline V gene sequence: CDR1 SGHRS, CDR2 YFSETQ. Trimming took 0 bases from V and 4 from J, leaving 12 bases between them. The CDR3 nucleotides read TGCGCCAGCAGCTTGGCAGGGCAGGGCTCAGATACGCAGTATTTT. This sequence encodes CASSLAGQGSDTQYF.

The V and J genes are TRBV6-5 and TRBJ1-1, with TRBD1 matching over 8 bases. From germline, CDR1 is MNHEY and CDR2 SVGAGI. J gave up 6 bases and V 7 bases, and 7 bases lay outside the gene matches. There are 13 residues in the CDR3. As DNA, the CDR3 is TGTGCCAGCATACTTACAGGGGGTGCTGAAGCTTTCTTT. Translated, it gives CASILTGGAEAFF.

CDR3 loop: CASRTRQGGTNEKLFF. The CDR3 DNA sequence: TGTGCCAGTAGAACAAGACAGGGAGGCACTAATGAAAAACTGTTTTTT. This chain connects TRBV19 to TRBJ1-4; 7 bases agree with TRBD1. The CDR3 length is 16 residues. Germline CDR1 LNHDA, CDR2 SQIVND (reference sequence). The ends lost 6 bases at V and 2 bases at J; junction bases unmatched: 9. The variable domain in full, completed from reference TRBV19 and TRBJ1-4, reads DGGITQSPKYLFRKEGQNVTLSCEQNLNHDAMYWYRQDPGQGLRLIYYSQIVNDFQKGDIAEGYSVSREKKESFPLTVTSAQKNPTAFYLCASRTRQGGTNEKLFFGSGTQLSVL.

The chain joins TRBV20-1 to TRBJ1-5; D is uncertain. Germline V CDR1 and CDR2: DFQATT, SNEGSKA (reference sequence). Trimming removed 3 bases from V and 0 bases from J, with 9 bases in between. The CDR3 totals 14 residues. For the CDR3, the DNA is TGCAGTGCTAGTAGGTCAGTTAGCAATCAGCCCCAGCATTTT. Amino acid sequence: CSASRSVSNQPQHF.

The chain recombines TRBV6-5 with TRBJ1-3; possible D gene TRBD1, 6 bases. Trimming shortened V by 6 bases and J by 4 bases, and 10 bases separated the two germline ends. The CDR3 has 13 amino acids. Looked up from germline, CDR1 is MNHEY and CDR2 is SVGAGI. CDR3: CASRSGAGNTIYF. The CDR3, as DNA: TGTGCCAGCAGATCAGGGGCGGGAAACACCATATATTTT.